Listed here are 6 T cell receptor beta chains from one sample, sequenced in a study of identifying expanded T cells in peripheral blood (dated by TCRdb to between 2019 and 2020). The library was prepared using the immunoSEQ multiplex PCR assay. Entries here come from immuneACCESS through TCRdb and include only in-frame sequences with V and J called. Some clones fail to appear in such tables; in the studies checked, an unresolved V gene covers under half of the shortfall, and the cause of the remainder is unknown. This sample has 100,000 to 150,000 clones in its table, and roughly 82% of those were observed once. Together, the top ten hold 3.3% of the sample. The sequencing sample was made of blood. These receptors all come from a person between 18 and 75 years old in good health.

CDR3 sequence: CSVYRDRVTEAFF. The CDR3 bases are TGCAGCGTTTATCGGGACAGGGTAACGGAAGCTTTCTTT. The chain uses TRBV29-1 and TRBJ1-1, with 9 bases that match TRBD1. V dropped 5 bases and J dropped 8; count of bases not matched to a gene: 9. Germline loops: CDR1 SQVTM, CDR2 ANQGSEA. CDR3 length: 13 amino acids. The variable domain in full, completed from reference TRBV29-1 and TRBJ1-1, reads SAVISQKPSRDICQRGTSLTIQCQVDSQVTMMFWYRQQPGQSLTLIATANQGSEATYESGFVIDKFPISRPNLTFSTLTVSNMSPEDSSIYLCSVYRDRVTEAFFGQGTRLTVV.

This chain uses TRBV10-3 with TRBJ2-7, with D hard to call. V lost 8 bases, J lost 0 bases, and 8 bases lay in between. Germline V gene lookup returns CDR1 ENHRY and CDR2 SYGVKD. This CDR3 contains 12 residues. The CDR3 reads CAISSYSYEQYF. CDR3 DNA sequence: TGTGCCATCTCGTCATACTCCTACGAGCAGTACTTC.

The CDR3 DNA is TGTGCCAGCAGCGCCGGACAGGGGAGTACCTACGAGCAGTACTTC. Its protein is CASSAGQGSTYEQYF. The chain employs TRBV9 and TRBJ2-7, with TRBD1 identical over 9 bases. Germline lookup yields CDR1 SGDLS and CDR2 YYNGEE. Unmatched junction bases numbered 6, after V lost 3 bases and J lost 2 bases. The CDR3 extends over 15 amino acids.

The chain couples TRBV11-2 to TRBJ2-2, with D hard to call. V was shortened by 6 bases and J by 5 bases, with 13 bases between the two germline ends. The CDR3 loop spans 14 amino acids. Germline loops: CDR1 SGHAT, CDR2 FQNNGV. The CDR3 spells CASSKSRRTGELFF. The CDR3 region has the DNA TGTGCCAGCAGTAAATCCCGCCGGACCGGGGAGCTGTTTTTT. Variable domain in full (rest from reference TRBV11-2 and TRBJ2-2): EAGVAQSPRYKIIEKRQSVAFWCNPISGHATLYWYQQILGQGPKLLIQFQNNGVVDDSQLPKDRFSAERLKGVDSTLKIQPAKLEDSAVYLCASSKSRRTGELFFGEGSRLTVL.

This chain links TRBV6-5 with TRBJ1-5; no clear D gene. Germline loops: CDR1 MNHEY, CDR2 SVGAGI. CDR3 length equals 12 residues. V was trimmed by 7 bases and J by 7 bases, leaving 11 bases between them. The DNA for the CDR3 is TGTGCCAGCACAGCCGACGGACAGCCCCAGCATTTT. Amino acids: CASTADGQPQHF.

V is TRBV5-4 and J is TRBJ1-6, with a tentative D call TRBD1 (5 bases). There are 16 residues in the CDR3. Germline assignment: CDR1 SGHNT and CDR2 YYREEE (reference sequence). V was pared by 3 bases and J by 1 base, with 11 bases between. CDR3 amino acids: CASSSDGASYNSPLHF. As DNA, the CDR3 is TGTGCCAGCAGCTCGGACGGGGCGTCCTATAATTCACCCCTCCACTTT.